This TCR beta chain was observed in a study of blood T cell repertoires in COVID-19. In the study's own analysis: By means of reference gene primer amplification, nucleated cell counts were estimated. Clones were read by immunoSEQ multiplex PCR, and TCRdb kept only the in-frame ones, dropping some. The D gene and trimming were derived from the DNA, and the V and J assignments and clone size from that table. The profile shows about 200,000 clones, around 86% of them singletons. Germline values: CDR1 LNHDA, CDR2 SQIVND (reference sequence). The CDR3 runs 15 residues. V lost 1 base, J lost 4 bases, and 13 bases lay in between.

Sequencing was done on a sample of peripheral blood. The chain couples TRBV19 to TRBJ1-2, with D possibly being TRBD1 (6 bases). The source of this sequence is a man aged 55 to 70 with acute or convalescent COVID-19. The CDR3 loop reads CASSIGSRTVYGYTF. CDR3 in DNA: TGTGCCAGTAGTATAGGTTCGCGGACAGTCTATGGCTACACCTTC. The full variable domain, completed using reference TRBV19 and TRBJ1-2, is DGGITQSPKYLFRKEGQNVTLSCEQNLNHDAMYWYRQDPGQGLRLIYYSQIVNDFQKGDIAEGYSVSREKKESFPLTVTSAQKNPTAFYLCASSIGSRTVYGYTFGSGTRLTVV.